The 5 T cell receptor beta chains below all came from one sample that was sequenced in a study of blood T cells in healthy people across ages. Alongside a J-beta primer mix, a sample-barcoded 5' primer served in a second PCR lasting roughly 7 to 11 cycles. From the 5' RACE reads, TCRdb called clonotypes with MiXCR, one entry per CDR3 protein. This sample has 650,000 to 1,000,000 distinct CDR3 sequences; roughly 34% occur once, and the top ten carry over 10%. Material: blood. The receptors come from a man younger than 35 in good health.

In its sample, this clonotype was seen many times. This sequence joins TRBV20-1 and TRBJ1-2, with TRBD1 as a possible D gene (5 bases). CDR1 is DFQATT, CDR2 SNEGSKA, per germline (reference sequence). This CDR3 contains 13 residues. The V gene lost 3 bases and the J gene lost 4 bases, with 12 bases spanning the gap. The CDR3 here is CSASPDSVYGYTF. In DNA, the CDR3 is TGCAGTGCTAGCCCTGACAGCGTCTATGGCTACACCTTC.

The table lists this clonotype with a few counts. V is TRBV7-2 and J is TRBJ1-5, with TRBD1 identical over 8 bases. This CDR3 is built from 15 residues. V gave up 0 bases and J gave up 7 bases; unmatched junction bases: 5. The germline V gene encodes CDR1 SGHTA and CDR2 FQGNSA. The CDR3 loop reads CASSLATGGVQPQHF. The CDR3 DNA follows: TGTGCCAGCAGCTTAGCTACAGGGGGTGTGCAGCCCCAGCATTTT.

This clonotype has a count of ten or more. CDR3 protein: CASIDRANIQYF. As DNA, the CDR3 is TGTGCCAGCATTGACAGGGCAAACATTCAGTACTTC. V and J are TRBV5-5 and TRBJ2-4; 7 bases are a match to TRBD1. Looked up from germline, CDR1 is SGHKS and CDR2 is YYEKEE (reference sequence). With 6 bases clipped from V and 6 bases from J, the junction kept 3 bases outside the gene matches. There are 12 residues in the CDR3.

This clonotype was counted ten times or more. The CDR3 DNA is TGTGCCAGCAGGTTAGACAGGGAGACAGATACGCAGTATTTT. Protein product: CASRLDRETDTQYF. The V call is TRBV2, the J call TRBJ2-3; 7 bases fit TRBD1. With V trimmed by 6 bases and J by 3 bases, 6 bases remained unmatched. The CDR3 is 14 amino acids. CDR1 is SNHLY and CDR2 is FYNNEI in the germline V gene. The complete variable domain, with remaining parts taken from reference TRBV2 and TRBJ2-3, reads EPEVTQTPSHQVTQMGQEVILRCVPISNHLYFYWYRQILGQKVEFLVSFYNNEISEKSEIFDDQFSVERPDGSNFTLKIRSTKLEDSAMYFCASRLDRETDTQYFGPGTRLTVL.

This clonotype was counted a few times. CDR3 DNA sequence: TGTGCCAGCACCCCTCGGGGGGCCGGCACAGATACGCAGTATTTT. Encoded protein: CASTPRGAGTDTQYF. The chain is built from TRBV12-3 or TRBV12-4 and TRBJ2-3; perhaps TRBD2 as D (7 bases). CDR3 length: 15 residues. Deletions cut 7 bases from V and 1 base from J, with 15 bases between.